The clone carrying this T cell receptor (beta chain) appeared a single time. The source of the sample is a study of blood T cell repertoires in COVID-19. Germline V CDR1 and CDR2: MDHEN, SYDVKM. CDR3 length: 13 amino acids. V dropped 9 bases and J dropped 10 bases, with 16 bases sitting between them. Repertoires were generated with immunoSEQ multiplex PCR, while TCRdb's copy carries only in-frame clones and drops some. In the table there are about 270,000 clones, around nine tenths of which are singletons. This chain uses TRBV28 with TRBJ1-6, with TRBD1 as a possible D gene (5 bases). This receptor was identified in a middle-aged man with active or convalescent COVID-19. Sequencing was performed on peripheral blood. The CDR3 region is CASSDTRGSPLHF. CDR3 bases: TGTGCCAGTTCAGATACACGGGGGTCACCCCTCCACTTT. Combining the CDR3 with reference TRBV28 and TRBJ1-6 gives the whole variable domain DVKVTQSSRYLVKRTGEKVFLECVQDMDHENMFWYRQDPGLGLRLIYFSYDVKMKEKGDIPEGYSVSREKKERFSLILESASTNQTSMYLCASSDTRGSPLHFGNGTRLTVT.